Listed below are T cell receptor beta chains from one sample, sequenced in a study of T cells in Graves' hyperthyroidism and ophthalmopathy. MiXCR, run by TCRdb on the multiplex PCR reads, gives a single entry per CDR3 protein. This table has some 600,000 distinct CDR3 sequences, more than 11% appearing once. Sequencing was carried out using blood. The receptors come from a woman in her 30s with Graves' hyperthyroidism that later progressed to Graves' ophthalmopathy. The conserved cysteine and the conserved F or W are not part of the CDR3 here.

>TRBJ1-2|TRBV28|13
ASSLSQGGNYGYT
>TRBJ2-7|TRBV5-1|13
ASRRGLAGGYEQY
>TRBJ2-1|TRBV7-2|18
ASSSRGGLAGGPGYNEQF
>TRBJ2-3|TRBV28|13
ASSLGGRSTDTQY
>TRBJ2-2|TRBV12-3/TRBV12-4|9
ASSSDGELF
>TRBJ1-2|TRBV9|12
ASSPLGQGSGYT
>TRBJ2-6|TRBV25-1|13
ASSAQGAGANVLT
>TRBJ1-4|TRBV3-1|13
ASSQPGQGGEKLF
>TRBJ2-7|TRBV9|13
ASSVGTGGSYEQY
>TRBJ2-5|TRBV12-3/TRBV12-4|13
ASESGRAPGETQY
>TRBJ2-7|TRBV28|8
ATGNYEQY
>TRBJ2-1|TRBV6-1|13
ASSVSAGGPNEQF
>TRBJ2-7|TRBV7-2|16
ASSFIIGASGPPYEQY
>TRBJ2-3|TRBV5-1|13
ASSESGREVDTQY
>TRBJ2-1|TRBV27|11
ASRSSGSNEQF
>TRBJ2-4|TRBV6-1|12
ATRDSLAKNIQY
>TRBJ2-1|TRBV10-2|14
ASSESRQGFYNEQF
>TRBJ2-6|TRBV28|15
ASTSGARGIGANVLT
>TRBJ2-7|TRBV30|10
AWSRDAYEQY
>TRBJ2-1|TRBV29-1|12
SAQGLVWGDEQF
>TRBJ1-1|TRBV11-3|13
ASSLVGTGGTEAF
>TRBJ2-3|TRBV20-1|10
SGTGVSDTQY
>TRBJ1-2|TRBV12-3/TRBV12-4|18
ASSFRGPRDRDRGYYGYT
>TRBJ2-4|TRBV29-1|11
SAGGEAKNIQY
>TRBJ2-2|TRBV29-1|14
SVEDLGGGDTGELF
>TRBJ2-3|TRBV11-3|14
ASSPNPAAGGDTQY
>TRBJ2-7|TRBV7-2|16
ASSYLPHSGGAGDEQY
>TRBJ2-3|TRBV6-5|14
ASRYLAGGAADTQY
>TRBJ1-6|TRBV27|12
ASSGAGGGSPLH
>TRBJ2-5|TRBV7-9|15
ASSLAKSTDRQETQY
>TRBJ1-2|TRBV7-2|12
ASSFLGDSYGYT
>TRBJ2-5|TRBV7-9|11
ASSLVREETQY
>TRBJ1-5|TRBV2|12
ASSEGTGNQPQH
>TRBJ1-1|TRBV7-9|13
ASSSPTGLGTEAS
>TRBJ2-3|TRBV2|13
ASSGGQVRKDTQY
>TRBJ2-1|TRBV20-1|11
SSSGNSYNEQF
>TRBJ1-1|TRBV18|14
ASSPRGQGMNTEAF
>TRBJ1-4|TRBV5-1|13
ASSWDRGINEKLF
>TRBJ2-7|TRBV20-1|10
SARRSGNEQY
>TRBJ2-5|TRBV10-3|11
AISDGLVVAQY
>TRBJ2-1|TRBV27|15
ASSLSAGTVSYNEQF